Presented here are 28 T cell receptor beta chains from one specimen sequenced in a study of blood T cell repertoires in COVID-19. Clones were read by immunoSEQ multiplex PCR, and TCRdb kept only the in-frame ones, dropping some. The sample consists of 160,000 or so clones, over 70% of them appearing once. The sample consisted of PBMCs or T cells enriched from blood (not recorded which). These receptor sequences come from an older woman who had recovered from COVID-19.

The chain recombines TRBV5-6 with TRBJ1-2; weak D call: TRBD1 (6 bases). The germline V gene has CDR1 SGHDT and CDR2 YYEEEE. Deletions cut 2 bases from V and 6 bases from J, with 11 bases between. This CDR3 has 13 residues. For the CDR3, the DNA is TGTGCCAGCAGCTTCTGGGGGCAGGATGGCTACACCTTC. Translation: CASSFWGQDGYTF.

The genes are TRBV4-1 and TRBJ2-1, with D possibly matching TRBD1 (6 bases). Trimming stripped 4 bases from V and 8 bases from J, with 27 bases between. CDR3 size: 18 residues. Germline assignment: CDR1 MGHRA and CDR2 YSYEKL. The CDR3 sequence: CASSPPLLQGKFRDEQFF. CDR3 DNA sequence: TGCGCCAGCAGCCCGCCTCTTTTACAGGGCAAATTTAGGGATGAGCAGTTCTTC.

DNA of the CDR3: TGTGCCAGTAGTGAAGGGGGCGGCACTGAAGCTTTCTTT. Protein sequence: CASSEGGGTEAFF. V gene TRBV19 combines with J gene TRBJ1-1; 7 bases fit TRBD1. J gave up 4 bases and V 5 bases, and 4 bases lay outside the gene matches. The CDR3 spans 13 residues. Germline V gene lookup returns CDR1 LNHDA and CDR2 SQIVND (reference sequence).

The rearrangement links TRBV27 to TRBJ1-4; TRBD1 agrees at 9 bases. This CDR3 is 13 amino acids long. V gave up 10 bases and J gave up 7 bases; unmatched junction bases: 7. From germline, CDR1 is MNHEY and CDR2 SMNVEV (reference sequence). The CDR3 reads CATGNRGPEKLFF. The CDR3 DNA follows: TGTGCCACCGGTAACAGGGGGCCTGAAAAACTGTTTTTT.

The chain couples TRBV18 to TRBJ1-2, with TRBD1 identical over 7 bases. The ends lost 1 base at V and 0 bases at J; junction bases unmatched: 2. CDR1 and CDR2 from the germline V gene are KGHSH and LQKENI. CDR3 length: 15 residues. CDR3 in amino acids: CASSPQDRPNYGYTF. CDR3 DNA: TGTGCCAGCTCACCACAGGACAGGCCTAACTATGGCTACACCTTC.

V usage is TRBV30 and J usage is TRBJ1-6, with D hard to call. Germline CDR1 is GTSNPN and CDR2 is SVGIG (reference sequence). Trimming shortened V by 3 bases and J by 10 bases, and 10 bases separated the two germline ends. The CDR3 is 12 residues long. In DNA form, the CDR3 reads TGTGCCTGGAGGAGGGAAGAGTCACCCCTCCACTTT. This encodes CAWRREESPLHF.

This chain's CDR3 is CASSIVPGHGYTF. The CDR3 DNA follows: TGTGCCAGTAGTATAGTCCCAGGCCATGGCTACACCTTC. V usage is TRBV19 and J usage is TRBJ1-2; D ambiguous. The V gene's germline CDR1 is LNHDA and CDR2 SQIVND (reference sequence). The CDR3 length is 13 residues. Trimming left V 1 base short and J 6 bases short, with 9 bases between.

This clone was observed once. J is TRBJ1-2 and V is TRBV9; D call uncertain. V was clipped by 4 bases and J by 2 bases, with 12 bases between them. Germline CDR1 reads SGDLS; CDR2 reads YYNGEE. The CDR3 loop spans 14 amino acids. The CDR3 DNA reads TGTGCCAGCAGCCCAGGCCCGGGAAACTATGGCTACACCTTC. Its translation: CASSPGPGNYGYTF.

The chain combines TRBV15 with TRBJ2-7, with 12 nucleotides matching TRBD1. V was pared by 3 bases and J by 5 bases, with 8 bases of the junction left unmatched. CDR1 LNHNV and CDR2 YYDKDF come from the germline V gene (reference sequence). The CDR3 spans 16 residues. For the CDR3, the DNA is TGTGCCACCAGCAGGAAAACCGGGACAGGGGGCAACGAGCAGTACTTC. This gives the protein CATSRKTGTGGNEQYF. Using reference TRBV15 and TRBJ2-7 for the parts outside the CDR3, the full variable domain is DAMVIQNPRYQVTQFGKPVTLSCSQTLNHNVMYWYQQKSSQAPKLLFHYYDKDFNNEADTPDNFQSRRPNTSFCFLDIRSPGLGDTAMYLCATSRKTGTGGNEQYFGPGTRLTVT.

This sequence joins TRBV18 and TRBJ2-1; TRBD2 might be the D (5 bases). V was pared by 4 bases and J by 6 bases, with 13 bases between. The CDR3 totals 14 residues. Germline V gives CDR1 KGHSH, CDR2 LQKENI. The DNA for the CDR3 is TGTGCCAGCTCACTGGTGACCGCGGGCAATGAGCAGTTCTTC. It specifies CASSLVTAGNEQFF.

The V and J genes are TRBV11-2 and TRBJ1-1; 8 bases match TRBD1. Germline CDR1 SGHAT, CDR2 FQNNGV. V trimming: 5 bases; J trimming: 5 bases; junction bases outside the gene matches: 13. This CDR3 comprises 16 residues. The CDR3 reads CASSPRTGPRTTEAFF. The CDR3, as DNA: TGTGCCAGCAGCCCTAGGACAGGGCCAAGAACTACTGAAGCTTTCTTT.

This chain uses TRBV3-1 (or the pseudogene TRBV3-2) with TRBJ2-2, with 7 positions matching TRBD1. The V gene's germline CDR1 is LGHDT and CDR2 YNNKEL (reference sequence). Trimming cost V 8 bases and J 3 bases; bases outside gene matches: 6. This CDR3 is 14 amino acids long. The CDR3 loop reads CASCYRGDTGELFF. The CDR3 region has the DNA TGTGCCAGCTGTTACAGGGGAGACACCGGGGAGCTGTTTTTT.

The CDR3 protein is CASLSYEQYF. DNA for the CDR3: TGTGCCAGCCTCTCCTACGAGCAGTACTTC. The gene calls are TRBV6-5 and TRBJ2-7; D gene unclear. The CDR3 is 10 residues long. Germline CDR1 and CDR2: MNHEY and SVGAGI. V was cut by 8 bases and J by 0 bases, with 2 bases left in between.

V gene TRBV19 combines with J gene TRBJ1-6, with 7 bases lining up with TRBD1. Germline lookup yields CDR1 LNHDA and CDR2 SQIVND (reference sequence). CDR3 length: 14 amino acids. With 4 bases clipped from V and 7 bases from J, the junction kept 4 bases outside the gene matches. CDR3 residues: CASSTSTGNSPLHF. The CDR3 coding sequence is TGTGCCAGTAGTACCTCGACAGGGAATTCACCCCTCCACTTT.

This CDR3 reads CASSQDRVAGGETQYF. In DNA, the CDR3 is TGTGCCAGCAGCCAAGATCGAGTAGCGGGGGGGGAGACCCAGTACTTC. This chain links TRBV14 with TRBJ2-5; 11 positions match TRBD2. Germline V lookup: CDR1 SGHDN, CDR2 FVKESK. The CDR3 covers 16 residues. Unmatched junction bases numbered 5, after V lost 0 bases and J lost 5 bases.

This rearrangement joins TRBV9 to TRBJ2-7; 7 nucleotides match TRBD1. The CDR3 length is 15 residues. The trim removed 0 bases at V and 3 bases at J, leaving 6 bases unmatched. Germline V lookup: CDR1 SGDLS, CDR2 YYNGEE. CDR3 protein: CASSVAGTALYEQYF. In nucleotides, the CDR3 is TGTGCCAGCAGCGTAGCCGGGACAGCGCTCTACGAGCAGTACTTC.

The CDR3 loop reads CASSLRGPTSGAYNEQFF. The CDR3, as DNA: TGTGCCAGCAGCCTTAGGGGCCCGACTAGCGGGGCGTACAATGAGCAGTTCTTC. The rearrangement links TRBV7-3 to TRBJ2-1; TRBD2 agrees at 11 bases. V shed 5 bases and J 4 bases; nucleotides not matched to a gene: 13. The CDR3 is made up of 18 amino acids. Germline CDR1 and CDR2: SGHTA and FQGTGA.

This chain joins TRBV5-1 and TRBJ1-1; D perhaps matches TRBD1 (5 bases). The CDR3 is 16 residues long. Per germline, CDR1 SGHRS and CDR2 YFSETQ. With 5 bases removed from V and 4 bases from J, the gap between germline ends came to 21 bases. The CDR3 region is CASSRIGQGGGTEAFF. CDR3 coding DNA: TGCGCCAGCAGTCGCATCGGGCAGGGTGGCGGCACTGAAGCTTTCTTT.

The V call is TRBV2, the J call TRBJ1-2, with D possibly matching TRBD1 (6 bases). Deletions cut 4 bases from V and 4 bases from J, with 19 bases between. The V gene's germline CDR1 is SNHLY and CDR2 FYNNEI. The CDR3 spans 16 residues. The CDR3 loop is CASSVGGSRSGYGYTF. DNA of the CDR3: TGTGCCAGCAGTGTTGGGGGCAGTAGGTCGGGCTATGGCTACACCTTC.

The chain combines TRBV6-5 with TRBJ2-7; D perhaps matches TRBD2 (5 bases). This CDR3 is built from 13 residues. Between the trimmed V and J ends, which lost 5 bases and 2 bases, there was a span of 10 bases. The germline V gene encodes CDR1 MNHEY and CDR2 SVGAGI. CDR3 residues: CASSSGNTYEQYF. The DNA for the CDR3 is TGTGCCAGCAGTAGCGGAAACACCTACGAGCAGTACTTC.

This clone was seen a single time. The J gene is TRBJ2-4, the V gene TRBV29-1, with TRBD1 matching 7 bases. Trimming cost V 7 bases and J 7 bases; bases outside gene matches: 4. This CDR3 is built from 11 residues. Germline lookup yields CDR1 SQVTM and CDR2 ANQGSEA. CDR3 coding DNA: TGCAGCGGCGTGACAGGGAACATTCAGTACTTC. Amino acid sequence: CSGVTGNIQYF.

The chain recombines TRBV30 with TRBJ2-1; D possibly corresponds to TRBD2 (5 bases). CDR1 and CDR2 from the germline V gene are GTSNPN and SVGIG (reference sequence). V lost 1 base, J lost 5 bases, and 12 bases lay in between. The CDR3 length is 14 residues. CDR3 DNA sequence: TGTGCCTGGAGTGCGGGAATTTCTAACAATGAGCAGTTCTTC. This gives the protein CAWSAGISNNEQFF.

This clone has a handful of counts. The rearrangement uses TRBV19 and TRBJ2-7, with TRBD2 identical over 9 bases. The CDR3 length is 15 residues. V lost 3 bases, J lost 6 bases, and 9 bases stayed unmatched. Germline CDR1 and CDR2: LNHDA and SQIVND (reference sequence). For the CDR3, the DNA is TGTGCCAGTAGTATGGGCGGGGGGGCCGTCGGCGAGCAGTACTTC. Its translation is CASSMGGGAVGEQYF.

This clone was observed a single time. The gene calls are TRBV2 and TRBJ2-1, with 10 bases lining up with TRBD2. Looked up from germline, CDR1 is SNHLY and CDR2 is FYNNEI. The CDR3 extends over 17 amino acids. J was trimmed by 2 bases and V by 4 bases; bases with no gene match: 8. This CDR3 reads CASSVTLAGVTYNEQFF. CDR3 bases: TGTGCCAGCAGTGTGACTCTAGCGGGGGTAACCTACAATGAGCAGTTCTTC.

Worth noting for this clone: Other nucleotide sequences in the sample specify the same CDR3. The J gene is TRBJ2-3, the V gene TRBV2; 14 bases map to TRBD2. Germline CDR1 and CDR2: SNHLY and FYNNEI. The length of the CDR3 is 15 residues. V dropped 6 bases and J dropped 3; count of bases not matched to a gene: 2. The CDR3 DNA sequence: TGTGCCAGCAGAGGACTAGCGGGGGGTACAGATACGCAGTATTTT. Its translation: CASRGLAGGTDTQYF.

The chain carries TRBV5-1 and TRBJ1-1; D uncertain. Germline loops: CDR1 SGHRS, CDR2 YFSETQ. This CDR3 spans 15 amino acids. Trimming shortened V by 4 bases and J by 2 bases, and 15 bases separated the two germline ends. The CDR3 DNA reads as TGCGCCAGCAGCAGAACGGGGAACCCAAACACTGAAGCTTTCTTT. Encoded protein: CASSRTGNPNTEAFF.

The chain employs TRBV6-1 and TRBJ2-1; a possible D gene is TRBD1 (5 bases). This CDR3 has 11 amino acids. CDR1 MNHNS and CDR2 SASEGT come from the germline V gene. V was pared by 6 bases and J by 6 bases, with 6 bases between. CDR3 residues: CASRTVNEQFF. The CDR3 coding sequence is TGTGCCAGCAGGACAGTCAATGAGCAGTTCTTC.

This rearrangement joins TRBV19 to TRBJ1-1, with D possibly TRBD1 on 5 matching bases. The CDR3 has 16 residues. Deletions cut 5 bases from V and 0 bases from J, with 16 bases between. Germline-derived CDR1 and CDR2 are LNHDA and SQIVND (reference sequence). CDR3 sequence (DNA): TGTGCCAGTAGTCTGAACGCGGGGACGGTGAACACTGAAGCTTTCTTT. This gives the protein CASSLNAGTVNTEAFF.